This TCR beta chain was obtained from a study of CD8 T cells in ankylosing spondylitis. Study outcomes and limitations: The authors found the disease-linked clones to be CD8+ and relatively rare in peripheral blood.

Turning to this clonotype: Its antigen is unidentified.

V lost 5 bases and J lost 1, with 13 bases in between. The CDR3 is 14 amino acids. Looked up from germline, CDR1 is DFQATT and CDR2 is SNEGSKA (reference sequence). Construction of TCR beta libraries was performed using quantitative 5'-RACE with molecular barcodes. TCRdb ran MiXCR on the 5' RACE reads and lists one entry per CDR3 protein. The sample lists hundreds of thousands of distinct CDR3 sequences, about 10% occurring once. This TCR was recovered from a male donor with ankylosing spondylitis or in good health (not recorded which). The source material was blood, either unsorted or a sorted T cell fraction (not recorded which). The chain employs TRBV20-1 and TRBJ2-3; possible D gene TRBD2, 6 bases. The CDR3 sequence: CSAYRSGGTDTQYF. The CDR3 nucleotides read TGCAGTGCTTACCGTAGCGGAGGCACAGATACGCAGTATTTT.